This TCR beta chain originates from a study of blood T cell repertoires in COVID-19. This CDR3 is 13 amino acids long. V was pared by 0 bases and J by 5 bases, with 8 bases between. The germline V gene encodes CDR1 LGHNA and CDR2 YSLEER. Original methodology: Estimates of nucleated cell counts were drawn from the amplification of reference gene primers. Generated by immunoSEQ multiplex PCR, the TCRdb table keeps only in-frame clones and is missing some. The V and J calls and clone size were taken over from that table, and D and trimming were inferred from the DNA. The data contain 100,000 to 150,000 clones, roughly 90% of them singletons.

The rearrangement links TRBV4-3 to TRBJ2-7; tentative D call: TRBD1 (5 bases). This receptor was identified in a man aged 70 or older with active COVID-19. What was sequenced was peripheral blood. This chain's CDR3 is CASSQDRANEQYF. The CDR3 DNA sequence: TGCGCCAGCAGCCAAGACAGGGCCAACGAGCAGTACTTC.